This T cell receptor (beta chain) was found in a study of CD8 T cells in Susac syndrome. Study-wide findings and caveats: The study acknowledged a relatively small number of individuals in its TCR sequencing and HLA analysis.

The germline gives CDR1 SEHNR, CDR2 FQNEAQ (reference sequence). Trimming pared 4 bases from V and 4 bases from J, leaving 15 bases between. The CDR3 loop spans 15 amino acids. Reverse transcription used about 0.45 to 1 ug RNA and random hexamers. Amplification of TCR beta CDR3 spanned 54 Vbeta and 13 Jbeta via immunoSEQ multiplex PCR. TCRdb used MiXCR to reprocess the immunoSEQ multiplex PCR reads, holding one entry per CDR3 protein. The table shows some 300,000 distinct CDR3 sequences, with 65% to 90% occurring only once. In regard to this clonotype: Its target is not known.

The multiple sclerosis control cohort comprised treatment-naive individuals presenting with stable or active relapsing-remitting disease. The authors negatively isolated CD8+ and CD4+ T cells and FACS-enriched TEMRA cells. The receptor was isolated from a human donor with multiple sclerosis. Material: CD8+ T cells from PBMCs. V usage is TRBV7-9 and J usage is TRBJ2-3; D gene ambiguous. CDR3 sequence (DNA): TGTGCCAGCAGCTCCCTCGAGGCACGGCCAGATACGCAGTATTTT. It codes for CASSSLEARPDTQYF.